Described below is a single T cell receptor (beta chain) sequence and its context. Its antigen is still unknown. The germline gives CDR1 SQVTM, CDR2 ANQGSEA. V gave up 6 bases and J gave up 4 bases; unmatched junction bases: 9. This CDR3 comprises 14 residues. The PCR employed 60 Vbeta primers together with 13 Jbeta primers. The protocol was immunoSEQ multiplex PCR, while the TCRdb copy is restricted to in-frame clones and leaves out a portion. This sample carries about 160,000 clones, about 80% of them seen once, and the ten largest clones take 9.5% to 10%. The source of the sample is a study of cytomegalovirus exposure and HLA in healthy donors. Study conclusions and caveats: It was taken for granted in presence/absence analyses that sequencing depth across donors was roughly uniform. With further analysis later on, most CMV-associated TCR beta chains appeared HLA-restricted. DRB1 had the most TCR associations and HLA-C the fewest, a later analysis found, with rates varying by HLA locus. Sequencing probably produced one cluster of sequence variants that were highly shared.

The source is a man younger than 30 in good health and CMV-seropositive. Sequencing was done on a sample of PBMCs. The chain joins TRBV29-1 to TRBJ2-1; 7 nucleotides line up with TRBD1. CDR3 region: CSVDTGTDYNEQFF. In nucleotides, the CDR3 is TGCAGCGTCGATACCGGGACAGATTACAATGAGCAGTTCTTC.